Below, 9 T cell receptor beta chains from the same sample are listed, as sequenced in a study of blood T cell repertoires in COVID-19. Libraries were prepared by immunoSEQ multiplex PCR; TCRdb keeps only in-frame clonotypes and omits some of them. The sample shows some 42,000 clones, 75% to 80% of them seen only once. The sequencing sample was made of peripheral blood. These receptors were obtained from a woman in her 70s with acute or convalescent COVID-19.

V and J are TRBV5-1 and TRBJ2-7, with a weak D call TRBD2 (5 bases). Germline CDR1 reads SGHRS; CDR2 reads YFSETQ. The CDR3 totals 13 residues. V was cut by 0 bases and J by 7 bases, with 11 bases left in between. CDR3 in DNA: TGCGCCAGCAGCTTGGACCCGTCGGGGGAGCAGTACTTC. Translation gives CASSLDPSGEQYF.

The CDR3 loop reads CASGEQGVYSYNEQFF. CDR3 coding DNA: TGTGCCAGCGGAGAACAGGGGGTCTACTCCTACAATGAGCAGTTCTTC. V is TRBV7-2 and J is TRBJ2-1, with TRBD1 matching over 8 bases. Losses at the gene ends were 8 bases for V and 0 bases for J; bases not matched to a gene: 9. Germline lookup yields CDR1 SGHTA and CDR2 FQGNSA. This CDR3 spans 16 amino acids. Full variable domain (rest looked up from reference TRBV7-2 and TRBJ2-1): GAGVSQSPSNKVTEKGKDVELRCDPISGHTALYWYRQSLGQGLEFLIYFQGNSAPDKSGLPSDRFSAERTGGSVSTLTIQRTQQEDSAVYLCASGEQGVYSYNEQFFGPGTRLTVL.

CDR3 loop: CASSLQGKHYEQYF. The CDR3 region has the DNA TGTGCCAGCAGCTTACAGGGTAAGCACTACGAGCAGTACTTC. This chain uses TRBV7-9 with TRBJ2-7, with D possibly TRBD1 on 5 matching bases. Germline V CDR1 and CDR2: SEHNR, FQNEAQ (reference sequence). CDR3 length: 14 residues. The V end was cut by 2 bases, the J end by 3 bases, with 11 bases between.

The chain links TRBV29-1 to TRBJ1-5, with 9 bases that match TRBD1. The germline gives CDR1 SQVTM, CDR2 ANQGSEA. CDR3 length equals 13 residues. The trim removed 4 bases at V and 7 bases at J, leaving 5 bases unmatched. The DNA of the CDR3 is TGCAGCGTTGGGACAGGGACAGGGCAGCCCCAGCATTTT. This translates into CSVGTGTGQPQHF.

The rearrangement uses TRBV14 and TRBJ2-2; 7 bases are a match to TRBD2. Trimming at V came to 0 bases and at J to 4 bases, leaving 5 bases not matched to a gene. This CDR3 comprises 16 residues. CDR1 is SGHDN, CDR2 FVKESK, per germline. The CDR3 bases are TGTGCCAGCAGCCAAGACCAAGCGGGGCCCACCGGGGAGCTGTTTTTT. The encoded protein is CASSQDQAGPTGELFF.

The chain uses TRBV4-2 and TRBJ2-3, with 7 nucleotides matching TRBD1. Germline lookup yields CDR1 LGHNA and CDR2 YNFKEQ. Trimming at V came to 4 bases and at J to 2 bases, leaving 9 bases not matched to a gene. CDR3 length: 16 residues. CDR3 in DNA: TGTGCCAGCAGCCGGCAACTGGGACAGCTCACAGATACGCAGTATTTT. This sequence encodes CASSRQLGQLTDTQYF.

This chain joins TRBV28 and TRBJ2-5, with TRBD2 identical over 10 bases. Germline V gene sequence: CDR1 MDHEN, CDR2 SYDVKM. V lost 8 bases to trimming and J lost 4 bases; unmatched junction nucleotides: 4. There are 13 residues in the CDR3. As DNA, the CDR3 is TGTGCCAGCTTAAGCGGGGGGGGAGAGACCCAGTACTTC. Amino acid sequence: CASLSGGGETQYF.

CDR3 in DNA: TGTGCCAGTAGTATCCATCTAGCGGGAGCGGGCGAGCAGTACTTC. As protein: CASSIHLAGAGEQYF. V is TRBV19 and J is TRBJ2-7; 10 bases map to TRBD2. CDR3 length equals 15 residues. Trimming cost V 3 bases and J 6 bases; bases outside gene matches: 8. Per the germline V gene, CDR1 is LNHDA and CDR2 is SQIVND (reference sequence).

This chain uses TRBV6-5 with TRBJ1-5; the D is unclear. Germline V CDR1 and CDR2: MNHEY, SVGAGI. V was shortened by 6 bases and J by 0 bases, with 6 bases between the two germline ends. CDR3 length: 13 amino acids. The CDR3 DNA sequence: TGTGCCAGCAGCTCGTATAGCAATCAGCCCCAGCATTTT. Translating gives CASSSYSNQPQHF.